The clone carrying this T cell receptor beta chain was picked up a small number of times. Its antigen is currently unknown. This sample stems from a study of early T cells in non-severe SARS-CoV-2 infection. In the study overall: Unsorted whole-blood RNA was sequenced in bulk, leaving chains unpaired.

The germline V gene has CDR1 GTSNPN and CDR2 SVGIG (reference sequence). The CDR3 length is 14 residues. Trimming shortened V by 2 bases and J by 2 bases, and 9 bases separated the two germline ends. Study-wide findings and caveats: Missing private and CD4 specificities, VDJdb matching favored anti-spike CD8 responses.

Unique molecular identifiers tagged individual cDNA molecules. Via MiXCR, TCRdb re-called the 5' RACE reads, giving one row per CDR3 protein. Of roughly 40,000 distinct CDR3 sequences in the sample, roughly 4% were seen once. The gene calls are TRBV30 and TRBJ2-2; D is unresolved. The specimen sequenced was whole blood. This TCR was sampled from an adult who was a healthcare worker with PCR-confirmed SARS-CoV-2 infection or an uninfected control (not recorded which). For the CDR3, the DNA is TGTGCCTGGAGTAACGGACCTAACACCGGGGAGCTGTTTTTT. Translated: CAWSNGPNTGELFF.